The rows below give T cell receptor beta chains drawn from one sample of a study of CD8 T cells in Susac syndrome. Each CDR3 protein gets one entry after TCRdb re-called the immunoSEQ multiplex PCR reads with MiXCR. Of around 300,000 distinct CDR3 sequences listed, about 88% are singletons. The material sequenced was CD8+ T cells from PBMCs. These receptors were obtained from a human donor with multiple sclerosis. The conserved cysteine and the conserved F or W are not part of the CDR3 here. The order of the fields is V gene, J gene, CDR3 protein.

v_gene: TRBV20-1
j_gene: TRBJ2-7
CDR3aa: SASRDNSYEQY

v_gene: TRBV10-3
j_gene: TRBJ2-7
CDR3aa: ATAQGFNEQY

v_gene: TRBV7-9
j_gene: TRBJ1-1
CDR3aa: ASSLTGTEAF

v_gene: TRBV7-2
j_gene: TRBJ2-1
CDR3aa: ASSSFFADSYNEQF

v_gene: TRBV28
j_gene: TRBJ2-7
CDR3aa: ASSPRGRTGRQTYEQY

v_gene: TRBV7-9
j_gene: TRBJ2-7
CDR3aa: ASSPRPSSGSYEQY

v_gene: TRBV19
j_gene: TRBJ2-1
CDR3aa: ASRSSGSDEQF

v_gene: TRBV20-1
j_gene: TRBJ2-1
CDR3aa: SARDTGFNEQF

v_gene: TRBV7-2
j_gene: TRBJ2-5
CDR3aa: ASSLGTMVVETQY

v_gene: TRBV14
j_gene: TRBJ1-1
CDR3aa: ASSQLGGYTEAF

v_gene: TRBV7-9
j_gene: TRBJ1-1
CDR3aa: ASSRGPENTEAF

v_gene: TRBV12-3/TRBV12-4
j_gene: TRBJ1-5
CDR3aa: ASSPSLNQPQH

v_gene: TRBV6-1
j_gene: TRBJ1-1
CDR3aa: ASASRVAGFMNTEAF

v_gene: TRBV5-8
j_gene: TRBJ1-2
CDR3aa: ASSFRGYYGYT

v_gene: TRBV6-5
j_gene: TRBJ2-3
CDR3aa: ASSYRLTQY

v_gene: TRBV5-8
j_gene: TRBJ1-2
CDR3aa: ASSLKGG

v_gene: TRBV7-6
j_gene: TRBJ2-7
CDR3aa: ASSQGVAGGHTTYEQY

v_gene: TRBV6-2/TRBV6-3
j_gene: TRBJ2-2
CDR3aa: ASSYSMIGAGELF

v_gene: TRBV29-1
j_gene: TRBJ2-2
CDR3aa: SVEDGTGGTGELF

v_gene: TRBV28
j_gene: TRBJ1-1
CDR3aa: ASSQMRLNTEAF

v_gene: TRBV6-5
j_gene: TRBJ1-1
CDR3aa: ASSYSGVNTEAF

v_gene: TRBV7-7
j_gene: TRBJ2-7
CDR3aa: ASSPGGGLYSSEQY

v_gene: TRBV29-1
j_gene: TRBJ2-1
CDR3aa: SAPGEGARNEQF

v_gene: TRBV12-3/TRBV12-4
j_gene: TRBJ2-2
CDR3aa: ASSDRGTGELF

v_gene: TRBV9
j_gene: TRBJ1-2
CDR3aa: ASSGPQGTNYGYT

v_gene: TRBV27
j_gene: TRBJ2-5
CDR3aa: ASSNLRLEETQY

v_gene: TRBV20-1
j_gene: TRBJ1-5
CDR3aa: SARGGGLVSQPQH

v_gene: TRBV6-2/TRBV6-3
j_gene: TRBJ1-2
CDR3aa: ASSHDRTGDFYNYGYT

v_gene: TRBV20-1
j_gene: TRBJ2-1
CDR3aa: SARDGGLANEQF

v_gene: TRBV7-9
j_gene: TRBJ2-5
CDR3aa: ASSPFYQGEETQY

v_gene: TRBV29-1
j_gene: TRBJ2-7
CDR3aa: SVVTSGGYEQY

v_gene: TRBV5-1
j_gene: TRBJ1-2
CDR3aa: ASSLEADIYGYT

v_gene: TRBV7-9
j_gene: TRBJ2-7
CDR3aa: ASSLAGRPEQY

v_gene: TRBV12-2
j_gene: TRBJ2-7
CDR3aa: ASRHLPGHRLSSYEQY

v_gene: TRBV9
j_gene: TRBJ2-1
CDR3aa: ASSVAPSTNEQF

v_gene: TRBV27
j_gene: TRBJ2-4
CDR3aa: ASSPVSGGVKNIQY

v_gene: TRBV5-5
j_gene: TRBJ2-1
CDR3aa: ASQFGGNEQF

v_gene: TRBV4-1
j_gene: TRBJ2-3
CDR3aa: ASSPIAGGPNFDTQY

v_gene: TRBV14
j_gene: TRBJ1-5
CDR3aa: ASSQVIYYRGPDRPQH

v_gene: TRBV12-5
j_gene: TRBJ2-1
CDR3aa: ASGLNWGGSHEQF

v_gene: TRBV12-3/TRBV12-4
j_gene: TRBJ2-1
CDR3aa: ASRATLLRDVSHNEQF

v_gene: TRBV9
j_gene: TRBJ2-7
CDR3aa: ASSVGGSGEQY

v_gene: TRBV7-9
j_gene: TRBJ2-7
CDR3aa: ASSSWEIPYEQY

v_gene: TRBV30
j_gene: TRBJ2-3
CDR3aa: AWSVGGAVTDTQY

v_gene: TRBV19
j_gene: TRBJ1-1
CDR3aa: ASSIGMNTEAF

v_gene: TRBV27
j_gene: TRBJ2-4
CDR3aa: ASSLSDGDRPNIQY

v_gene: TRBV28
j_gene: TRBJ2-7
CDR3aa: ASSPYSQLDEQY

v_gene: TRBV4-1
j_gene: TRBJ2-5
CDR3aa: ASSQVGAAETQY

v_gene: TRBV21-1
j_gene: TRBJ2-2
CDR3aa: ASSNRKTSGRAKGGELF